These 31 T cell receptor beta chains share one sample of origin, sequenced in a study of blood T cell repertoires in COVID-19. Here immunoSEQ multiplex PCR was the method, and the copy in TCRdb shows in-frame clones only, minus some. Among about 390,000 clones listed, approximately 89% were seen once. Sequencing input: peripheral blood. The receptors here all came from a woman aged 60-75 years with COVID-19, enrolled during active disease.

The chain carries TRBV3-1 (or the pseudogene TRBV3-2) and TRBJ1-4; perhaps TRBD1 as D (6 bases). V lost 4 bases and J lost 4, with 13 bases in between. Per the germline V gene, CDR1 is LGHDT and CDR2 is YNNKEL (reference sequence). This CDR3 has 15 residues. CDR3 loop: CASSPGTIFNEKLFF. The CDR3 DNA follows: TGTGCCAGCAGCCCGGGGACAATCTTTAATGAAAAACTGTTTTTT.

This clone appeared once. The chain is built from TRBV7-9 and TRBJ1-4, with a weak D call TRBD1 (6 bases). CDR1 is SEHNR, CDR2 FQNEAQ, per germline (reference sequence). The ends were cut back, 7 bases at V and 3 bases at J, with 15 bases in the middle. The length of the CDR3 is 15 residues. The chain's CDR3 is CASTLQGLANEKLFF. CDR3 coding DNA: TGTGCCAGCACCCTGCAGGGGTTAGCTAATGAAAAACTGTTTTTT.

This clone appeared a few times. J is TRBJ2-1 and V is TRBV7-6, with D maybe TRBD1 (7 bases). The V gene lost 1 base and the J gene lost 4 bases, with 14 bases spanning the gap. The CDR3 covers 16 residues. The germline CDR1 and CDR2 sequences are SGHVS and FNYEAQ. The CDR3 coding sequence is TGTGCCAGCAGCTTAGGTCCAGGGGGGAAATACAATGAGCAGTTCTTC. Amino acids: CASSLGPGGKYNEQFF.

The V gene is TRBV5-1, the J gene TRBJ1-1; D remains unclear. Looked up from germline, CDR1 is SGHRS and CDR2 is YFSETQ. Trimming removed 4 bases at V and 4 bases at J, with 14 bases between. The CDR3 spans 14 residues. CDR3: CASSENTYPTEAFF. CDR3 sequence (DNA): TGCGCCAGCAGCGAGAATACGTACCCCACTGAAGCTTTCTTT.

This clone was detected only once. CDR3 DNA: TGTGCCACGTCCGACGGGGGGAAACCCTCCTACGAGCAGTACTTC. It yields the protein CATSDGGKPSYEQYF. The rearrangement uses TRBV6-6 and TRBJ2-7; TRBD2 agrees at 7 bases. With V trimmed by 10 bases and J by 0 bases, 12 bases remained unmatched. The CDR3 extends over 15 amino acids. Germline CDR1 is MNHNY and CDR2 is SVGAGI (reference sequence).

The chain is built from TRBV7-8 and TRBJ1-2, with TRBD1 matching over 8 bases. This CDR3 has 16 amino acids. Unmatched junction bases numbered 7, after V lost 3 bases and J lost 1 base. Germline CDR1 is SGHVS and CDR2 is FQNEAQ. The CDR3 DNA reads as TGTGCCAGCAGCTTCGGACAGGGCCGCGGTAACTATGGCTACACCTTC. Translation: CASSFGQGRGNYGYTF.

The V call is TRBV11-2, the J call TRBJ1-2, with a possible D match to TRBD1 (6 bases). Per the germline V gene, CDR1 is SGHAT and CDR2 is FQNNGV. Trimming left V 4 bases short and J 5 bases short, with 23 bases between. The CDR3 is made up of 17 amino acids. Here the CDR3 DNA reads TGTGCCAGCAGCTCCCCCCGAATAAGGCAGGGGTGGTATGGCTACACCTTC. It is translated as CASSSPRIRQGWYGYTF.

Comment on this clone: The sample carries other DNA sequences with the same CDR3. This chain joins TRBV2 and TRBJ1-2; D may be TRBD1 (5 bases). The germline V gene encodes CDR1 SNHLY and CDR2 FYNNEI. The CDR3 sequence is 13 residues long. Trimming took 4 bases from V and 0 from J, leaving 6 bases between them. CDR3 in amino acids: CASSGGANYGYTF. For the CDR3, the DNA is TGTGCCAGCAGTGGGGGGGCTAACTATGGCTACACCTTC.

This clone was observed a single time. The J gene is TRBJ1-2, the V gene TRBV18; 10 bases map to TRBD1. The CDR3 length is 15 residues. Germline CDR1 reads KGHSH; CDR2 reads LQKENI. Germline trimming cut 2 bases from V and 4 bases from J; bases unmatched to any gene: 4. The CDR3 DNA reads TGTGCCAGCTCACCAGCGGGACAGGGGATCTATGGCTACACCTTC. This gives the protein CASSPAGQGIYGYTF. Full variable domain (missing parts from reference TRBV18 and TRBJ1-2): NAGVMQNPRHLVRRRGQEARLRCSPMKGHSHVYWYRQLPEEGLKFMVYLQKENIIDESGMPKERFSAEFPKEGPSILRIQQVVRGDSAAYFCASSPAGQGIYGYTFGSGTRLTVV.

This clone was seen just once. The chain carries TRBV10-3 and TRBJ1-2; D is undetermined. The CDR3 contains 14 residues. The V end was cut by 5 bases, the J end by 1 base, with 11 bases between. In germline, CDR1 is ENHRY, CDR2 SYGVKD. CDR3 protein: CAISTASFNYGYTF. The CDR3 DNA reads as TGTGCCATCAGTACAGCCTCCTTTAACTATGGCTACACCTTC.

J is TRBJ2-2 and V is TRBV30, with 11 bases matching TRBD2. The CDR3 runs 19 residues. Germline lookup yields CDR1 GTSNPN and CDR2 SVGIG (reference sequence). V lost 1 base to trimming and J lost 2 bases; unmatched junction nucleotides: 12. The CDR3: CAWSGLLASGGFNTGELFF. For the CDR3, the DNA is TGTGCCTGGAGTGGCTTACTGGCTAGCGGGGGGTTTAACACCGGGGAGCTGTTTTTT.

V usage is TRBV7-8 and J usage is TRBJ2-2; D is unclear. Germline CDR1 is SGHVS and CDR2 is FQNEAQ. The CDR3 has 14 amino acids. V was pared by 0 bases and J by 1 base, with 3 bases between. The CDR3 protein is CASSLAKNTGELFF. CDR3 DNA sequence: TGTGCCAGCAGCTTAGCCAAGAACACCGGGGAGCTGTTTTTT.

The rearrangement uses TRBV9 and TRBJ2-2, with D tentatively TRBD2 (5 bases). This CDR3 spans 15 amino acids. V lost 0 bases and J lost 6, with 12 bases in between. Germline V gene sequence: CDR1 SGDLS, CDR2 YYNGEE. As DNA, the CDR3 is TGTGCCAGCAGCGTAGGAGGGTGGGCCTCCGGGGAGCTGTTTTTT. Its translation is CASSVGGWASGELFF. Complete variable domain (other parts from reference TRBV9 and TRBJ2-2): DSGVTQTPKHLITATGQRVTLRCSPRSGDLSVYWYQQSLDQGLQFLIQYYNGEERAKGNILERFSAQQFPDLHSELNLSSLELGDSALYFCASSVGGWASGELFFGEGSRLTVL.

CDR3 nucleotides: TGTGCCAGCCTGACTAGCGAGGGCGGGGATACGCAGTATTTT. Translating it yields CASLTSEGGDTQYF. The rearrangement joins TRBV28 to TRBJ2-3; 8 bases agree with TRBD2. There are 14 residues in the CDR3. Germline V gives CDR1 MDHEN, CDR2 SYDVKM. V lost 8 bases and J lost 6; bases outside the gene matches: 10.

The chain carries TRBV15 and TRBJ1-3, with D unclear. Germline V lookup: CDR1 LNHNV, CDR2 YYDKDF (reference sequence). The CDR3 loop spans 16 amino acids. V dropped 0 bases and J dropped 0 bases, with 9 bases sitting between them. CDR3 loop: CATSRDPPGSGNTIYF. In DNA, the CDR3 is TGTGCCACCAGCAGAGATCCGCCCGGCTCTGGAAACACCATATATTTT.

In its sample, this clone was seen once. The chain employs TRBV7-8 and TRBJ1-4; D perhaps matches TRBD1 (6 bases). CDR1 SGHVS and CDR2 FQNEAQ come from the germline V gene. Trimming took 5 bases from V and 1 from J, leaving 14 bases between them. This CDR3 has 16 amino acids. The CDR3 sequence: CASSPETGRTNEKLFF. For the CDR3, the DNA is TGTGCCAGCAGCCCGGAAACAGGGAGAACTAATGAAAAACTGTTTTTT.

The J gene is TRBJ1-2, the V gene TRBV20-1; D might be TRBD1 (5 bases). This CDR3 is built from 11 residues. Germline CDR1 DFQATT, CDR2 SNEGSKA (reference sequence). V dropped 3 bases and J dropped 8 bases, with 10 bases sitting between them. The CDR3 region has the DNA TGCAGTGCTAGCCCGGCAGGGGGCTACACCTTC. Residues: CSASPAGGYTF.

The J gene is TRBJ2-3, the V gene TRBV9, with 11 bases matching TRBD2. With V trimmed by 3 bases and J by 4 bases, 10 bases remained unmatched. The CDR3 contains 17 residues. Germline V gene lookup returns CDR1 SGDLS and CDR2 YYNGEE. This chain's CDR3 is CASSAYFSGGAADTQYF. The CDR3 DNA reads TGTGCCAGCAGCGCCTATTTTAGCGGGGGGGCCGCAGATACGCAGTATTTT.

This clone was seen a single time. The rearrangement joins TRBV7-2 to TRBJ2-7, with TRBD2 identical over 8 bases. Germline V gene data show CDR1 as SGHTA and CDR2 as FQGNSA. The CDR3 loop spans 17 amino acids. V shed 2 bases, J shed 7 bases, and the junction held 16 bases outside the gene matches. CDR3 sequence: CASSLRSGGSFGWEQYF. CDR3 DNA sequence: TGTGCCAGCAGCTTACGGAGCGGGGGCTCCTTTGGGTGGGAGCAGTACTTC.

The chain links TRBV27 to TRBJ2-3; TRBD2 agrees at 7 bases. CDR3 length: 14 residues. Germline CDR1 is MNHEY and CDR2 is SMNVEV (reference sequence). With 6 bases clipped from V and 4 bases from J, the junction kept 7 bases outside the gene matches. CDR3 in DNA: TGTGCCAGCAGATGGGACTACGCCCCAGATACGCAGTATTTT. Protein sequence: CASRWDYAPDTQYF.

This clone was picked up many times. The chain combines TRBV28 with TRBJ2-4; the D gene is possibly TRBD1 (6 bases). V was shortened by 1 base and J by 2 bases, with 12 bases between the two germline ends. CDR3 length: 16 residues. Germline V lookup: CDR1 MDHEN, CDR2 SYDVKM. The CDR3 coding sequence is TGTGCCAGCAGTTTATACAGGGATGGGACCAAAAACATTCAGTACTTC. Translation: CASSLYRDGTKNIQYF.

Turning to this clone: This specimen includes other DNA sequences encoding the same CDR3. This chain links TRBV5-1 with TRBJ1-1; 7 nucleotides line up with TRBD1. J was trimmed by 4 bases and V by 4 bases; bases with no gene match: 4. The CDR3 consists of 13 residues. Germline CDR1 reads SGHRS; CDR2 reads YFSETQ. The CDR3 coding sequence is TGCGCCAGCAGCCGACAGGGAGGCACTGAAGCTTTCTTT. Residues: CASSRQGGTEAFF.

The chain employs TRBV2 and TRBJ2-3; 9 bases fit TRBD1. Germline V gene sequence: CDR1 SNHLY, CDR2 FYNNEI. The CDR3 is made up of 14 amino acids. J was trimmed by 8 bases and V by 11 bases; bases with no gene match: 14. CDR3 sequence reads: CAVTGQGISSTQYF. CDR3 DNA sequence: TGTGCCGTTACCGGACAGGGGATTTCTAGTACGCAGTATTTT.

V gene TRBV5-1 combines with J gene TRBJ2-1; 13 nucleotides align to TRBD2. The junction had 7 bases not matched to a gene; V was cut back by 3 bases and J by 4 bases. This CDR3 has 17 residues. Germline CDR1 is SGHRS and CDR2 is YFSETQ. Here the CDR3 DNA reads TGCGCCAGCAGCTCGACTAGCGGGGGGTACCTATACAATGAGCAGTTCTTC. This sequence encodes CASSSTSGGYLYNEQFF.

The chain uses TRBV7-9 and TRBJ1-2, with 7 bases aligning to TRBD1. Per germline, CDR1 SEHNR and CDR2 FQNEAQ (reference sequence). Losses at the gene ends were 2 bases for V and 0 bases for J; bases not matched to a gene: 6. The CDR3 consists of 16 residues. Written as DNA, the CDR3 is TGTGCCAGCAGCTTAATCCCGGACAGGACTAACTATGGCTACACCTTC. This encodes CASSLIPDRTNYGYTF.

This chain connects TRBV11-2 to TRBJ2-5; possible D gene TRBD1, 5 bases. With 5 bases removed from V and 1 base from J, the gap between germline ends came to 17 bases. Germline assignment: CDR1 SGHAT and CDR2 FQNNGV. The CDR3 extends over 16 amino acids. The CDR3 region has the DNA TGTGCCAGCAGCCTCGGGTCCAGGGTCCTCCAAGAGACCCAGTACTTC. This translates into CASSLGSRVLQETQYF.

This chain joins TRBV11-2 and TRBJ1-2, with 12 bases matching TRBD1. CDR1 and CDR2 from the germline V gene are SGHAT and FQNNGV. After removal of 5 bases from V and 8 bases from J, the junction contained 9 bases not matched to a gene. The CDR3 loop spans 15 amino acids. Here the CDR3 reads CASSPAGQGAWGYTF. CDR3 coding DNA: TGTGCCAGCAGCCCAGCGGGACAGGGGGCTTGGGGCTACACCTTC.

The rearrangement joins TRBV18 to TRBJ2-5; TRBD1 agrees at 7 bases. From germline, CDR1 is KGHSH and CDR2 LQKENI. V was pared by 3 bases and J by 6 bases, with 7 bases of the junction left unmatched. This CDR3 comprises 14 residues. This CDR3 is CASSPQTGSQTQYF. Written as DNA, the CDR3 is TGTGCCAGCTCACCCCAGACAGGGAGTCAGACCCAGTACTTC. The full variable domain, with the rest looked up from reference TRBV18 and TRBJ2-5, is NAGVMQNPRHLVRRRGQEARLRCSPMKGHSHVYWYRQLPEEGLKFMVYLQKENIIDESGMPKERFSAEFPKEGPSILRIQQVVRGDSAAYFCASSPQTGSQTQYFGPGTRLLVL.

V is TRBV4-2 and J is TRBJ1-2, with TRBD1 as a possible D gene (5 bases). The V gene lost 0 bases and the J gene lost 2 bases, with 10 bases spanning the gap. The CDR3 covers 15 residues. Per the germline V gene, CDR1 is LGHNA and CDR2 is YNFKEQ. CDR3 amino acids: CASSQDVYRNYGYTF. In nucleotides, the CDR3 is TGTGCCAGCAGCCAAGATGTCTACAGGAACTATGGCTACACCTTC.

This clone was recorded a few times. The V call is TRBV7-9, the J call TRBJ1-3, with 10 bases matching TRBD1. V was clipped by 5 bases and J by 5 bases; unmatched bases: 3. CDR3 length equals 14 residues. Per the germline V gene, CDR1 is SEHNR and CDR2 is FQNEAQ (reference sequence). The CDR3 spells CASSMTGGRNTIYF. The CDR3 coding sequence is TGTGCCAGCAGCATGACAGGGGGCAGAAACACCATATATTTT.

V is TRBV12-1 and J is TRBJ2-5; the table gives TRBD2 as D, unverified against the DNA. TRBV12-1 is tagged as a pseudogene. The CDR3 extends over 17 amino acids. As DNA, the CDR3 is TGTGCCAGCAGCTTTGTTGTCGAGGGTAGCGGACAAGAGACCCAGTACTTC. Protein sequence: CASSFVVEGSGQETQYF.